The 5 T cell receptor beta chains below were found in one sample sequenced in a study of blood T cell repertoires in COVID-19. Here immunoSEQ multiplex PCR was the method, and the copy in TCRdb shows in-frame clones only, minus some. The sample records roughly 61,000 clones, around 90% being singletons. Sequencing was performed on peripheral blood. The source is a man aged 80 or over with acute or convalescent COVID-19.

The chain carries TRBV5-1 and TRBJ2-2; D perhaps matches TRBD2 (7 bases). CDR3 length equals 14 residues. V gave up 5 bases and J gave up 3 bases, with 11 bases separating them. CDR1 and CDR2 (germline): SGHRS, YFSETQ. Written as DNA, the CDR3 is TGCGCCAGCAGGGGGGGGCTTGACACCGGGGAGCTGTTTTTT. This encodes CASRGGLDTGELFF.

The chain links TRBV27 to TRBJ1-1; D is possibly TRBD1 (6 bases). Germline loops: CDR1 MNHEY, CDR2 SMNVEV (reference sequence). CDR3 length: 16 residues. The germline V and J ends were trimmed by 2 bases and 0 bases, with 13 bases remaining between them. CDR3 loop: CASSLQGLGMNTEAFF. The CDR3 region has the DNA TGTGCCAGCAGTTTACAGGGGTTGGGGATGAACACTGAAGCTTTCTTT.

This chain links TRBV7-9 with TRBJ2-5; TRBD1 aligns across 9 bases. Germline V gives CDR1 SEHNR, CDR2 FQNEAQ (reference sequence). The CDR3 extends over 13 amino acids. The V gene end was trimmed by 5 bases and the J gene end by 5 bases; junction bases not matched to a gene: 3. The CDR3 nucleotides read TGTGCCAGCAGCCGACAGGGGGTGGAGACCCAGTACTTC. Translation: CASSRQGVETQYF.

This clone was recorded only once. This chain links TRBV6-6 with TRBJ1-1, with 8 positions matching TRBD1. The CDR3 sequence is 16 residues long. CDR1 MNHNY and CDR2 SVGAGI come from the germline V gene (reference sequence). V was clipped by 7 bases and J by 2 bases; unmatched bases: 12. The CDR3 here is CASTPDRARGNTEAFF. In DNA form, the CDR3 reads TGTGCCAGCACCCCGGACAGGGCGAGGGGAAACACTGAAGCTTTCTTT.

The V and J genes are TRBV19 and TRBJ1-5; D may be TRBD1 (6 bases). Trimming pared 10 bases from V and 6 bases from J, leaving 19 bases between. The CDR3 runs to 14 residues. Germline V CDR1 and CDR2: LNHDA, SQIVND (reference sequence). CDR3 loop: CATTEVQGPQPQHF. The CDR3 nucleotides are TGTGCCACCACCGAGGTTCAGGGGCCTCAGCCCCAGCATTTT.